This TCR beta chain was obtained from a study of PD-1 blockade in classical Hodgkin lymphoma. The study, taken as a whole, reports: Compared with healthy donors, newly diagnosed patients reportedly showed lower baseline TCR diversity.

CDR1 SGHNT and CDR2 YYREEE come from the germline V gene (reference sequence). This CDR3 has 13 residues. Data came from immunoSEQ multiplex PCR; TCRdb stores just in-frame clones and leaves some out. The sample includes around 45,000 clones, about two thirds of them seen just once. With no exception, relapse followed autologous stem cell transplantation in all patients, and brentuximab vedotin exposure varied. A word on this clone: Its antigen is unidentified. A read error may account for a junction end that differs from germline.

Sequenced here: peripheral blood mononuclear cells (PBMCs), sampled at baseline. The origin of this receptor is a human donor with classical Hodgkin lymphoma. The chain recombines TRBV5-4 with TRBJ2-3; TRBD2 is a possible D gene (7 bases). CDR3 in amino acids: CASSSGGGSRGDF. The CDR3 coding sequence is TGTGCCAGCAGCTCGGGGGGCGGGTCCAGGGGAGATTTT.